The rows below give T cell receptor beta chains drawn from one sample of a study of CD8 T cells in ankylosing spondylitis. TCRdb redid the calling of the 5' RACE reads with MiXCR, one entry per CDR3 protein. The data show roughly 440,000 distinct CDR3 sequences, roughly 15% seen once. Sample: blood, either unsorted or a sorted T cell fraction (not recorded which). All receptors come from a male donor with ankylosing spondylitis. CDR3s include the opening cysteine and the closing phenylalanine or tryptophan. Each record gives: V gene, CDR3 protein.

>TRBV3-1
CASSQTSSYEQYF
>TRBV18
CASSLISPGSNTEAFF
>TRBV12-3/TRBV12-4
CASSPQTGSNQPQHF
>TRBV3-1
CASSQGGAWKAFF
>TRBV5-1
CASSFNLAGTDTQYF
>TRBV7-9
CASAGLGKNTEAFF
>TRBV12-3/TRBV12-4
CASSFGGRGLDTQYF
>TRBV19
CASNTNTEAFF
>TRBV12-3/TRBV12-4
CASSLAGQVETQYF
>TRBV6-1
CASSASHQGGYTF
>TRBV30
CAWSDSGNTEAFF
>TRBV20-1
CSVGTSGSWDTGELFF
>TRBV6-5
CASSPASGGQYF
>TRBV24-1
CATSDFKLQGYF
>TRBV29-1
CSVDTGIHTEAFF
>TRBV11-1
CASSLDLAGAHEQFF
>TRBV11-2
CASSLPFVLAGRGNEQFF
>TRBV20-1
CSARLQGGTIYF
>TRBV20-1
CSARDPEAPYQETQYF
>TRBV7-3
CASSLIGTDYNEQFF
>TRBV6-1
CASRSPGGETQYF
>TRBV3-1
CASSQRASGTGELFF
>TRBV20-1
CSASLGSNQPQHF
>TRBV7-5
CISVSEASPGQGPTDTQYF
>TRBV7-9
CASSLRGESYEQYF
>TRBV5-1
CASSLVEETQYF
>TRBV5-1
CASSEGTGMNTEAFF
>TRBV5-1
CASSLAWGYNEQFF
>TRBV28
CASSLGAGSSNQPQHF
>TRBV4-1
CASSQERGTGELFF
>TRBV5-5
CASSLGSVVGDEQFF
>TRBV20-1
CSGAEGFQETQYF
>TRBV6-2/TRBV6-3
CASSYHSYDYEQYF
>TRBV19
CASSIVGIDTQYF
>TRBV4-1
CASSQDEGGRQPQHF